This TCR beta chain was recorded in a study of blood T cell repertoires in COVID-19. In the study overall: From the United States, Italy and Spain came samples of acute and convalescent COVID-19. The cDNA or gDNA used as material had been derived from T cells, B-cell-depleted T cells, or PBMCs.

After removal of 9 bases from V and 8 bases from J, the junction contained 17 bases not matched to a gene. The CDR3 runs 15 residues. Per the germline V gene, CDR1 is MDHEN and CDR2 is SYDVKM. In the original processing: Reference gene primers were amplified, and this amplification served to estimate nucleated cell counts. The method was immunoSEQ multiplex PCR; TCRdb's version includes in-frame clones alone and lacks a portion of them. The DNA gave D and trimming, while V, J and clone size come from that table. Of more than 35,000 clones listed, approximately 90% were seen once; the top ten hold around 4.6%.

The V and J genes are TRBV28 and TRBJ1-2; 8 bases are a match to TRBD1. The sequence derives from a human donor in a cohort sampled during active COVID-19. The sample taken for sequencing was peripheral blood. CDR3 in amino acids: CASRSRGQGDLGYTF. In DNA form, the CDR3 reads TGTGCCAGTAGGAGTAGAGGACAGGGTGACTTAGGCTACACCTTC.